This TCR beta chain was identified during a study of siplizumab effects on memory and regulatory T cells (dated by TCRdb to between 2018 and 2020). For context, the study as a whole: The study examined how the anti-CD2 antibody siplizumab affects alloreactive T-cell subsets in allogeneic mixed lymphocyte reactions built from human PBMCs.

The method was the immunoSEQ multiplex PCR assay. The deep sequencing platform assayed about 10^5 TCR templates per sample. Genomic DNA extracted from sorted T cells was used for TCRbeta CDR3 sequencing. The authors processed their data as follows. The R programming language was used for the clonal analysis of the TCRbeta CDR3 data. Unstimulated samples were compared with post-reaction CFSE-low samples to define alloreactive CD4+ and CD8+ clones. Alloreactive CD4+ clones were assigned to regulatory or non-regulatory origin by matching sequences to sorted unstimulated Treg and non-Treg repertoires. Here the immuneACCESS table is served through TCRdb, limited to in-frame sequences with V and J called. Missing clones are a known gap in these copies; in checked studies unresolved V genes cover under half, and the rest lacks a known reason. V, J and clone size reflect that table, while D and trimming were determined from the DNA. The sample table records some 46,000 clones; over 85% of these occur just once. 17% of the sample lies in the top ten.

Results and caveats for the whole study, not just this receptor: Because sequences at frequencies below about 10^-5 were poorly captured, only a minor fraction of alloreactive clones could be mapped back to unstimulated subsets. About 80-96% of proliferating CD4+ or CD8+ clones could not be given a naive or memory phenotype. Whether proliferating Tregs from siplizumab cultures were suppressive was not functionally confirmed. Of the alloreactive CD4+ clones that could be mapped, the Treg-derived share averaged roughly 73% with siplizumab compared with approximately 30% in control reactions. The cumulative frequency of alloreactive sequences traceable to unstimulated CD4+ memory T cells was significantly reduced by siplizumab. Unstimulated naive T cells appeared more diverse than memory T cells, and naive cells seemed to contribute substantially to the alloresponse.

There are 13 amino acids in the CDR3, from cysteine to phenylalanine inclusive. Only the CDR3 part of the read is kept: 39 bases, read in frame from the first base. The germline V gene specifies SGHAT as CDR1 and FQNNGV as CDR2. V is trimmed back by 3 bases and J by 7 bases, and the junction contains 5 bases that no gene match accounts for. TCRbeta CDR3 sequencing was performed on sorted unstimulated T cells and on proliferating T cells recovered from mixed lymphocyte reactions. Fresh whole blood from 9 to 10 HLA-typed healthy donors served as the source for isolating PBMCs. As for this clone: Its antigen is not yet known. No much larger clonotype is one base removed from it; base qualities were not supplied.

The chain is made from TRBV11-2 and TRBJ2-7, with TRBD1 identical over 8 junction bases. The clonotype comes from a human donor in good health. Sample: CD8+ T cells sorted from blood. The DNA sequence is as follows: TGTGCCAGCAGCTTGGGGACAGGCAAGGAGCAGTACTTC. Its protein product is CASSLGTGKEQYF.